What follows are 14 T cell receptor beta chains derived from one specimen sequenced in a study of blood T cell repertoires in COVID-19 (dated by TCRdb to 2019 to 2021). The library was obtained by the immunoSEQ multiplex PCR assay. TCRdb carries this immuneACCESS record with in-frame sequences only. Its versions omit some clonotypes, under half of them owing to an unresolved V gene in the studies checked, with the rest unexplained. In this sample the table shows more than 140,000 clones, 70% to 85% of which occur a single time. The ten largest make up 7.2% of the sample. The sequencing sample was made of peripheral blood. These receptors were obtained from a woman in her forties or fifties in a cohort sampled during active or convalescent COVID-19.

The V call is TRBV7-3, the J call TRBJ2-1, with 8 positions matching TRBD2. The CDR3 spans 14 residues. Trimming at V came to 3 bases and at J to 10 bases, leaving 8 bases not matched to a gene. The V gene's germline CDR1 is SGHTA and CDR2 FQGTGA. The chain's CDR3 is CASSLNGGAEEQFF. CDR3 sequence (DNA): TGTGCCAGCAGCTTGAACGGGGGGGCCGAGGAGCAGTTCTTC.

The V and J genes are TRBV6-6 and TRBJ1-5; 9 positions match TRBD1. The V gene end was trimmed by 6 bases and the J gene end by 6 bases; junction bases not matched to a gene: 6. The CDR3 spans 14 residues. Germline V lookup: CDR1 MNHNY, CDR2 SVGAGI (reference sequence). CDR3 residues: CASSQDRGVQPQHF. CDR3 in DNA: TGTGCCAGCAGCCAAGACAGGGGGGTTCAGCCCCAGCATTTT.

V gene TRBV15 combines with J gene TRBJ1-5; perhaps TRBD1 as D (5 bases). Germline-derived CDR1 and CDR2 are LNHNV and YYDKDF (reference sequence). CDR3 size: 16 residues. Trimming shortened V by 0 bases and J by 6 bases, and 15 bases separated the two germline ends. CDR3 DNA: TGTGCCACCAGCAGAGAGGAGGGGATTCTCTCTCAGCCCCAGCATTTT. This translates into CATSREEGILSQPQHF.

V is TRBV9 and J is TRBJ2-5; 9 nucleotides match TRBD2. In germline, CDR1 is SGDLS, CDR2 YYNGEE. This CDR3 is 17 amino acids long. V lost 4 bases to trimming and J lost 1 base; unmatched junction nucleotides: 11. The CDR3: CASSPVMVAGVQETQYF. As DNA, the CDR3 is TGTGCCAGCAGCCCTGTAATGGTAGCGGGGGTCCAAGAGACCCAGTACTTC. The entire variable domain, with the rest obtained from reference TRBV9 and TRBJ2-5, is as follows: DSGVTQTPKHLITATGQRVTLRCSPRSGDLSVYWYQQSLDQGLQFLIQYYNGEERAKGNILERFSAQQFPDLHSELNLSSLELGDSALYFCASSPVMVAGVQETQYFGPGTRLLVL.

The chain has TRBV24-1 and TRBJ2-2, with D unclear. Deletions cut 2 bases from V and 6 bases from J, with 12 bases between. Germline CDR1 is KGHDR and CDR2 is SFDVKD. The CDR3 contains 15 residues. CDR3 loop: CATSDSETEAGELFF. CDR3 DNA sequence: TGTGCCACCAGTGATTCCGAGACCGAGGCCGGGGAGCTGTTTTTT.

This sequence joins TRBV11-2 and TRBJ2-1, with TRBD2 matching over 10 bases. The V and J ends lost 6 bases and 5 bases, in that order; junction bases with no gene match: 4. The CDR3 is 14 amino acids. Germline values: CDR1 SGHAT, CDR2 FQNNGV. CDR3 region: CASRSGGGNNEQFF. The CDR3 DNA reads as TGTGCCAGCAGAAGCGGGGGGGGAAACAATGAGCAGTTCTTC.

This chain connects TRBV18 to TRBJ1-5; possible D gene TRBD1, 5 bases. The CDR3 runs to 15 residues. Germline V gene data show CDR1 as KGHSH and CDR2 as LQKENI. The V and J ends lost 4 bases and 1 base respectively, with 11 bases between them. Written as DNA, the CDR3 is TGTGCCAGCTCACGAGGGGCGGGGAGCAATCAGCCCCAGCATTTT. This gives the protein CASSRGAGSNQPQHF.

The rearrangement uses TRBV27 and TRBJ2-1; D remains ambiguous. This CDR3 is 14 amino acids long. CDR1 is MNHEY and CDR2 is SMNVEV in the germline V gene (reference sequence). The V end was cut by 0 bases, the J end by 5 bases, with 8 bases between. The CDR3 region has the DNA TGTGCCAGCAGTTTATCATATTCCCACAATGAGCAGTTCTTC. Amino acid sequence: CASSLSYSHNEQFF.

The rearrangement links TRBV19 to TRBJ2-3, with 7 bases lining up with TRBD2. This CDR3 has 14 residues. Trimming took 6 bases from V and 2 from J; bases not matched to a gene: 5. Germline V CDR1 and CDR2: LNHDA, SQIVND (reference sequence). Here the CDR3 reads CASRNGGFTDTQYF. CDR3 sequence (DNA): TGTGCCAGTAGAAACGGGGGGTTCACAGATACGCAGTATTTT.

The genes are TRBV5-4 and TRBJ1-2; D uncertain. CDR3 length: 14 residues. V lost 0 bases and J lost 3, with 9 bases in between. Germline V gene lookup returns CDR1 SGHNT and CDR2 YYREEE (reference sequence). The CDR3 loop reads CASSLAAVDYGYTF. The CDR3 nucleotides are TGTGCCAGCAGCTTGGCCGCAGTCGACTATGGCTACACCTTC. The full variable domain, with the rest looked up from reference TRBV5-4 and TRBJ1-2, is ETGVTQSPTHLIKTRGQQVTLRCSSQSGHNTVSWYQQALGQGPQFIFQYYREEENGRGNFPPRFSGLQFPNYSSELNVNALELDDSALYLCASSLAAVDYGYTFGSGTRLTVV.

The gene calls are TRBV5-1 and TRBJ2-3; possible D gene TRBD1, 5 bases. V was cut by 7 bases and J by 4 bases, with 16 bases left in between. CDR3 size: 14 residues. The germline CDR1 and CDR2 sequences are SGHRS and YFSETQ. CDR3 amino acids: CASGSQSRADTQYF. CDR3 sequence (DNA): TGCGCCAGCGGATCCCAGTCCAGGGCAGATACGCAGTATTTT.

V and J are TRBV6-1 and TRBJ1-1; D is uncertain. The CDR3 consists of 14 residues. Per germline, CDR1 MNHNS and CDR2 SASEGT. V gave up 2 bases and J gave up 0 bases, with 7 bases separating them. CDR3 amino acids: CASSEYTVNTEAFF. The CDR3 DNA follows: TGTGCCAGCAGTGAATACACAGTGAACACTGAAGCTTTCTTT.

The rearrangement joins TRBV9 to TRBJ1-2; TRBD1 matches at 8 bases. This CDR3 is built from 14 residues. Germline CDR1 and CDR2: SGDLS and YYNGEE. The trim removed 7 bases at V and 4 bases at J, leaving 9 bases unmatched. The CDR3 loop reads CASRGTGPPYGYTF. In DNA, the CDR3 is TGTGCCAGCCGAGGGACAGGACCTCCCTATGGCTACACCTTC. Drawing the rest from reference TRBV9 and TRBJ1-2, the complete variable domain is DSGVTQTPKHLITATGQRVTLRCSPRSGDLSVYWYQQSLDQGLQFLIQYYNGEERAKGNILERFSAQQFPDLHSELNLSSLELGDSALYFCASRGTGPPYGYTFGSGTRLTVV.

The chain employs TRBV2 and TRBJ2-3; 12 bases are shared with TRBD2. This CDR3 is 16 amino acids long. After removal of 6 bases from V and 1 base from J, the junction contained 5 bases not matched to a gene. The V gene's germline CDR1 is SNHLY and CDR2 FYNNEI. The CDR3 sequence: CASRDRLAGGTDTQYF. The CDR3 bases are TGTGCCAGCAGGGATCGACTAGCGGGGGGCACAGATACGCAGTATTTT.